The 14 T cell receptor beta chains below all came from one sample that was sequenced in a study of T cell repertoires in cytomegalovirus infection. TCRdb re-analysed the reads in MiXCR, keeping a single row per CDR3 protein. Here the sample spans around 340,000 distinct CDR3 sequences, around 29% being singletons. These receptors are not linked to any known antigen. Sample: cultured PBMCs, taken from culture after CMV antigen stimulation. These receptors all come from a human donor in good health (CMV status not recorded). Some clones in this sample may be carry-over from other donors' samples.

J is TRBJ1-4 and V is TRBV13, with D tentatively TRBD1 (6 bases). The CDR3 is 14 amino acids. Germline V gene sequence: CDR1 PRHDT, CDR2 FYEKMQ (reference sequence). V lost 3 bases and J 5 bases, leaving 10 bases between the germline ends. The CDR3 reads CASSFIQGNEKLFF. The CDR3 DNA sequence: TGTGCCAGCAGCTTCATCCAGGGGAATGAAAAACTGTTTTTT.

The gene calls are TRBV7-2 and TRBJ2-5; the match to TRBD2 covers 8 bases. Unmatched junction bases numbered 5, after V lost 1 base and J lost 4 bases. This CDR3 comprises 15 residues. Germline V CDR1 and CDR2: SGHTA, FQGNSA. CDR3 loop: CASSLVAREVETQYF. CDR3 DNA: TGTGCCAGCAGCTTAGTGGCGCGGGAGGTAGAGACCCAGTACTTC. The full variable domain, its missing parts supplied by reference TRBV7-2 and TRBJ2-5, is GAGVSQSPSNKVTEKGKDVELRCDPISGHTALYWYRQSLGQGLEFLIYFQGNSAPDKSGLPSDRFSAERTGGSVSTLTIQRTQQEDSAVYLCASSLVAREVETQYFGPGTRLLVL.

This clonotype was detected a few times. The chain employs TRBV27 and TRBJ2-5, with 11 bases aligning to TRBD2. V shed 5 bases and J 2 bases; nucleotides not matched to a gene: 10. This CDR3 is 17 amino acids long. Germline V lookup: CDR1 MNHEY, CDR2 SMNVEV (reference sequence). As DNA, the CDR3 is TGTGCCAGCAGTGGGACAGCCAGACTAGCGGGGCAAGAGACCCAGTACTTC. Its translation is CASSGTARLAGQETQYF.

The V call is TRBV27, the J call TRBJ1-2, with TRBD1 as a possible D gene (6 bases). V lost 0 bases and J 7 bases, leaving 21 bases between the germline ends. The V gene's germline CDR1 is MNHEY and CDR2 SMNVEV (reference sequence). The CDR3 length is 17 residues. Written as DNA, the CDR3 is TGTGCCAGCAGTTTATCTTCGTCAGGGGCCGATCGTATTGGCTACACCTTC. Translation: CASSLSSSGADRIGYTF.

This clonotype was counted a few times. The genes are TRBV27 and TRBJ2-3, with D perhaps TRBD1 or TRBD2 (6 bases each). The germline gives CDR1 MNHEY, CDR2 SMNVEV (reference sequence). The CDR3 covers 16 residues. V lost 4 bases, J lost 0 bases, and 14 bases lay in between. This chain's CDR3 is CASSSPGGHSTDTQYF. CDR3 DNA: TGTGCCAGCAGTTCCCCCGGGGGACACAGCACAGATACGCAGTATTTT.

This clonotype was counted ten times or more. The chain joins TRBV7-6 to TRBJ2-2; 7 nucleotides line up with TRBD1. CDR3 length: 16 residues. V shed 1 base and J 5 bases; nucleotides not matched to a gene: 7. Germline values: CDR1 SGHVS, CDR2 FNYEAQ. The CDR3 loop is CASSLGSRGQTGELFF. CDR3 sequence (DNA): TGTGCCAGCAGCTTAGGCTCGAGGGGGCAAACCGGGGAGCTGTTTTTT. The whole variable domain, filled in from reference TRBV7-6 and TRBJ2-2, reads GAGVSQSPRYKVTKRGQDVALRCDPISGHVSLYWYRQALGQGPEFLTYFNYEAQQDKSGLPNDRFSAERPEGSISTLTIQRTEQRDSAMYRCASSLGSRGQTGELFFGEGSRLTVL.

The V gene is TRBV19, the J gene TRBJ1-5; D may be TRBD1 (5 bases). CDR1 and CDR2 (germline): LNHDA, SQIVND (reference sequence). The CDR3 totals 12 residues. V was pared by 11 bases and J by 6 bases, with 14 bases between. The CDR3 DNA sequence: TGTGCCGTTGGGGGGTTTGGTCAGCCCCAGCATTTT. This gives the protein CAVGGFGQPQHF.

This clonotype was seen a handful of times. The chain joins TRBV10-3 to TRBJ2-2; tentatively, D is TRBD1 or TRBD2 (5 bases each). The CDR3 runs to 17 residues. CDR1 and CDR2 from the germline V gene are ENHRY and SYGVKD. Deletions cut 2 bases from V and 0 bases from J, with 13 bases between. In DNA, the CDR3 is TGTGCCATCAGTGAGGAGGGGATGGTATCGAACACCGGGGAGCTGTTTTTT. This gives the protein CAISEEGMVSNTGELFF.

The gene calls are TRBV6-1 and TRBJ2-3, with D hard to call. The CDR3 runs 15 residues. Germline V CDR1 and CDR2: MNHNS, SASEGT. Trimming removed 2 bases at V and 2 bases at J, with 11 bases between. CDR3 DNA: TGTGCCAGCAGTGAAACCAACGGAGACACAGATACGCAGTATTTT. This sequence encodes CASSETNGDTDTQYF.

This clonotype has ten or more counts. The chain uses TRBV13 and TRBJ1-3; TRBD1 agrees at 9 bases. The J segment lost 4 bases and the V segment lost 3 bases, leaving 1 base of the junction unmatched. In germline, CDR1 is PRHDT, CDR2 FYEKMQ (reference sequence). CDR3 size: 14 residues. The CDR3 coding sequence is TGTGCCAGCAGCTTCGGGACAGGGGGAAACACCATATATTTT. Residues: CASSFGTGGNTIYF. The entire variable domain, with the rest obtained from reference TRBV13 and TRBJ1-3, is as follows: AAGVIQSPRHLIKEKRETATLKCYPIPRHDTVYWYQQGPGQDPQFLISFYEKMQSDKGSIPDRFSAQQFSDYHSELNMSSLELGDSALYFCASSFGTGGNTIYFGEGSWLTVV.

This clonotype was found a few times. J is TRBJ1-2 and V is TRBV7-9; D not certain. The CDR3 extends over 11 amino acids. Germline V gene sequence: CDR1 SEHNR, CDR2 FQNEAQ (reference sequence). Trimming cost V 2 bases and J 9 bases, with 7 bases left between them. The CDR3 bases are TGTGCCAGCAGCTTAAGTATGAGCTACACCTTC. Residues: CASSLSMSYTF.

The chain employs TRBV2 and TRBJ2-1, with 8 nucleotides matching TRBD2. CDR3 length equals 14 residues. The germline gives CDR1 SNHLY, CDR2 FYNNEI. Trimming took 4 bases from V and 12 from J; bases not matched to a gene: 11. In nucleotides, the CDR3 is TGTGCCAGCAGTGGAAGCGGGGGCCGAGCGGGGCAGTTCTTC. Protein product: CASSGSGGRAGQFF.

This clonotype has only a few counts. The chain couples TRBV7-8 to TRBJ1-4; D not certain. Looked up from germline, CDR1 is SGHVS and CDR2 is FQNEAQ. The CDR3 spans 15 residues. Trimming shortened V by 0 bases and J by 6 bases, and 11 bases separated the two germline ends. This CDR3 reads CASSLARGFYEKLFF. In DNA form, the CDR3 reads TGTGCCAGCAGCTTAGCCCGGGGTTTTTATGAAAAACTGTTTTTT.

The gene calls are TRBV7-6 and TRBJ1-2; 7 nucleotides align to TRBD1. Germline CDR1 reads SGHVS; CDR2 reads FNYEAQ. The CDR3 totals 14 residues. V dropped 2 bases and J dropped 7; count of bases not matched to a gene: 7. The CDR3 DNA reads as TGTGCCAGCAGCTTACCGGGACAGTCTGCTGGCTACACCTTC. It translates to CASSLPGQSAGYTF. Supplemented by reference TRBV7-6 and TRBJ1-2, the full variable domain reads GAGVSQSPRYKVTKRGQDVALRCDPISGHVSLYWYRQALGQGPEFLTYFNYEAQQDKSGLPNDRFSAERPEGSISTLTIQRTEQRDSAMYRCASSLPGQSAGYTFGSGTRLTVV.